A few counts support the clone carrying this TCR beta chain. These data come from a study of beta chain features in type 1 diabetes. Reverse transcription of all isolated RNA meant that expressed TCRB transcripts were sequenced. Libraries were prepared by immunoSEQ multiplex PCR; TCRdb keeps only in-frame clonotypes and omits some of them. The data hold about 110,000 clones, with 40% observed a single time. Researchers reported sorting CD4+ naive, central memory, regulatory and stem cell-like memory cells via CD45RO/CCR7/CD25/CD127/CD95/CD27. The germline gives CDR1 MNHEY, CDR2 SVGAGI. The germline V and J ends were trimmed by 7 bases and 4 bases, with 16 bases remaining between them. The CDR3 runs 14 residues.

The sequenced material came from stem cell memory CD4+ T cells from blood. The clonotype comes from a woman aged 18-29 years in good health. The chain combines TRBV6-5 with TRBJ1-1, with D possibly TRBD1 on 6 matching bases. In DNA, the CDR3 is TGTGCCAGCACACAGGGTTTCTTGGGCACTGAAGCTTTCTTT. Translated: CASTQGFLGTEAFF.